This T cell receptor (beta chain) was captured in a study of Tregs in tolerant kidney transplant recipients. Study-wide results and limits: Activated donor B cell expansion appeared to reveal the most relevant donor-specific TCRbeta repertoire. For some patients, primers changed over time, blocking nucleotide-level comparison.

As to this clone: What it recognizes is unknown. The read comes to an end 3 residues before the CDR3 does, leaving the germline J gene to fill in the end.

V was clipped by 1 base and J by 0 bases, with 16 bases between them. Germline V gene sequence: CDR1 SGHDN, CDR2 FVKESK. The CDR3 spans 17 residues. The method was immunoSEQ multiplex PCR; TCRdb's version includes in-frame clones alone and lacks a portion of them. In total, the table holds nearly 15,000 clones. Mixed chimerism was transient after nonmyeloablative marrow transplants from related graft donors. The sample was CD4+ T cells from blood (PBMCs), taken 12 months after the transplant. This clonotype originated in a human patient who received a combined kidney and bone marrow transplant. T cells may partly derive from the graft donor. This chain uses TRBV14 with TRBJ2-7; D is possibly TRBD1 or TRBD2 (5 bases each). CDR3 sequence reads: CASSQVGVTVLSYEQYF. The covered CDR3 bases are TGTGCCAGCAGCCAAGTGGGAGTGACAGTGCTCTCCTACGAG.